This is a list of T cell receptor beta chains from one sample in a study of blood T cells in healthy people across ages. TCRdb ran MiXCR on the 5' RACE reads and lists one entry per CDR3 protein. The data contain about 1.8 million distinct CDR3 sequences, roughly 50% of them seen just once; the ten biggest clones take up 2.1%. Sequences were obtained from blood. The receptors shown here come from a woman aged 40-49 years in good health. Each CDR3 is given with its conserved first and last residue. Each record gives: J gene, clone size, D gene, V gene, CDR3 protein, CDR3 DNA. D genes are given only for firm matches. Rows may omit the clone size; those that give it use once, few, many or a size class.

J: TRBJ1-4; size: -; D: -; V: TRBV4-3; CDR3: CASSQDIVLNEKLFF; DNA: TGCGCCAGCAGCCAAGATATCGTTCTCAATGAAAAACTGTTTTTT
J: TRBJ2-3; size: few; D: TRBD2; V: TRBV7-2; CDR3: CASSLDGLNGGGTDTQYF; DNA: TGTGCCAGCAGCTTAGACGGGCTAAACGGGGGAGGGACAGATACGCAGTATTTT
J: TRBJ2-7; size: -; D: -; V: TRBV4-3; CDR3: CASSQEGAGWGSSYNEQYF; DNA: TGCGCCAGCAGCCAAGAGGGGGCGGGTTGGGGGAGCTCCTACAATGAGCAGTACTTC
J: TRBJ2-1; size: -; D: TRBD1; V: TRBV28; CDR3: CANSPGQGVSSYNEQFF; DNA: TGTGCCAACTCTCCGGGACAGGGGGTTAGCTCCTACAATGAGCAGTTCTTC
J: TRBJ2-3; size: -; D: TRBD1; V: TRBV20-1; CDR3: CSVTQGQGAGDTRYF; DNA: TGCAGTGTGACCCAGGGGCAGGGGGCAGGAGATACGCGGTATTTT
J: TRBJ2-1; size: few; D: -; V: TRBV12-3/TRBV12-4; CDR3: CASSYRRQSVDNEQFF; DNA: TGTGCCAGCAGTTATAGACGACAGTCCGTTGACAATGAGCAGTTCTTC
J: TRBJ1-1; size: few; D: -; V: TRBV4-1; CDR3: CASSRQQGWEAFF; DNA: TGCGCCAGCAGCCGACAACAGGGTTGGGAAGCTTTCTTT
J: TRBJ1-2; size: -; D: TRBD1; V: TRBV4-3; CDR3: CASSQDSQGGNYGYTF; DNA: TGCGCCAGCAGCCAAGACTCACAGGGGGGTAACTATGGCTACACCTTC
J: TRBJ1-2; size: -; D: TRBD1; V: TRBV20-1; CDR3: CSATRDSDYGYTF; DNA: TGCAGTGCTACCCGGGACAGCGACTATGGCTACACCTTC
J: TRBJ2-5; size: -; D: TRBD2; V: TRBV28; CDR3: CASSPNPGTTQETQYF; DNA: TGTGCCAGCAGCCCTAACCCTGGGACTACTCAAGAGACCCAGTACTTC
J: TRBJ1-1; size: -; D: -; V: TRBV2; CDR3: CASSEALGSEAFF; DNA: TGTGCCAGCAGTGAAGCGCTCGGGTCTGAAGCTTTCTTT
J: TRBJ2-3; size: -; D: -; V: TRBV20-1; CDR3: CSAKAGADTQYF; DNA: TGCAGTGCCAAAGCAGGGGCAGATACGCAGTATTTT
J: TRBJ1-2; size: -; D: -; V: TRBV28; CDR3: CASSLFSGGRYYGYTF; DNA: TGTGCCAGCAGTTTATTTTCAGGAGGCAGATACTATGGCTACACCTTC
J: TRBJ1-3; size: -; D: TRBD1; V: TRBV27; CDR3: CASSWGQGSNTIYF; DNA: TGTGCCAGCAGTTGGGGACAGGGGTCAAACACCATATATTTT
J: TRBJ2-3; size: -; D: -; V: TRBV20-1; CDR3: CSALTSRGVRTQYF; DNA: TGCAGTGCTCTGACTTCCAGAGGTGTGCGTACGCAGTATTTT
J: TRBJ1-1; size: few; D: -; V: TRBV7-6; CDR3: CASSLNGALRTEAFF; DNA: TGTGCCAGCAGCTTAAACGGGGCTTTGCGGACTGAAGCTTTCTTT
J: TRBJ2-1; size: -; D: -; V: TRBV9; CDR3: CASSFRRQGGNEQFF; DNA: TGTGCCAGCAGCTTTAGACGCCAGGGGGGCAATGAGCAGTTCTTC
J: TRBJ2-7; size: few; D: -; V: TRBV7-2; CDR3: CASSSDDSHHGGEQYF; DNA: TGTGCCAGCAGCTCAGACGATTCCCATCACGGCGGTGAGCAGTACTTC